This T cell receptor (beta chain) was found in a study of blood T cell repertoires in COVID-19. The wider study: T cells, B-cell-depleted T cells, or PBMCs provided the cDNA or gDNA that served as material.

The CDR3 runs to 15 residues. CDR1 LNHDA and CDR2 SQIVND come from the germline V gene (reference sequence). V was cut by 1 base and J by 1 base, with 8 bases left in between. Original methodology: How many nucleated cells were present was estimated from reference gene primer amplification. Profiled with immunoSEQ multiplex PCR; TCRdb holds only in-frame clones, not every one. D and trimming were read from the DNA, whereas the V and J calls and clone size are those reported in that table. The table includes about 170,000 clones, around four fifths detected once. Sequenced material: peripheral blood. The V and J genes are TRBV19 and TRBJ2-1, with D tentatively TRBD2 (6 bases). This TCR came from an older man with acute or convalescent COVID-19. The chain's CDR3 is CASSIARGSYNEQFF. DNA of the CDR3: TGTGCCAGTAGTATAGCACGGGGGTCCTACAATGAGCAGTTCTTC.